Shown below are 14 T cell receptor beta chains from a single sample sequenced in a study of cytomegalovirus exposure and HLA in healthy donors. With 60 Vbeta and 13 Jbeta primers, the PCR was carried out. Clones were read by immunoSEQ multiplex PCR, and TCRdb kept only the in-frame ones, dropping some. This table has approximately 140,000 clones, 70% to 80% appearing once. Sequenced material: PBMCs. All receptors derive from a female donor in good health and CMV-seronegative.

On this clone itself: Just one base apart from a much larger clone, this may be a read error. This CDR3 is also generated by other DNA sequences in the sample. J is TRBJ1-1 and V is TRBV5-1, with D perhaps matching TRBD1 (5 bases). Germline CDR1 reads SGHRS; CDR2 reads YFSETQ. This CDR3 contains 13 residues. Between the trimmed V and J ends, which lost 2 bases and 1 base, there was a span of 6 bases. This CDR3 is CASSFTGNTEAFF. CDR3 in DNA: TGCGCCAGCAGCTTTACAGGGAACACTGAAGCTTTCTTT.

CDR3 bases: TGTGCCAGCAGTGAATGGGGGCCTAGCGGGATCTACGAGCAGTACTTC. Amino acids: CASSEWGPSGIYEQYF. The chain combines TRBV2 with TRBJ2-7; 9 bases align to TRBD2. Germline CDR1 reads SNHLY; CDR2 reads FYNNEI. There are 16 residues in the CDR3. Trimming cost V 2 bases and J 3 bases; bases outside gene matches: 8.

V usage is TRBV2 and J usage is TRBJ2-3; 9 nucleotides align to TRBD1. CDR1 is SNHLY, CDR2 FYNNEI, per germline. This CDR3 region has 13 residues. Trimming removed 6 bases from V and 5 bases from J; junction bases left unmatched: 3. The CDR3 region has the DNA TGTGCCAGCAGGGGGACAGGGCGAGATACGCAGTATTTT. It codes for CASRGTGRDTQYF.

The J gene is TRBJ2-5, the V gene TRBV2; D possibly corresponds to TRBD2 (5 bases). The CDR3 totals 13 residues. V lost 8 bases and J lost 0, with 10 bases in between. Germline loops: CDR1 SNHLY, CDR2 FYNNEI. CDR3 sequence: CASVSGYQETQYF. CDR3 nucleotides: TGTGCCAGCGTCTCGGGGTACCAAGAGACCCAGTACTTC.

The chain joins TRBV10-3 to TRBJ2-5, with 10 bases lining up with TRBD2. The CDR3 runs 14 residues. The V gene end was trimmed by 8 bases and the J gene end by 3 bases; junction bases not matched to a gene: 6. CDR1 and CDR2 (germline): ENHRY, SYGVKD. The CDR3 coding sequence is TGTGCCATCTTACCCGGGACTAGCGAAGAGACCCAGTACTTC. Translating it yields CAILPGTSEETQYF.

J is TRBJ1-2 and V is TRBV4-3; 11 bases map to TRBD1. With V trimmed by 1 base and J by 7 bases, 11 bases remained unmatched. The germline V gene has CDR1 LGHNA and CDR2 YSLEER. CDR3 size: 17 residues. The CDR3 reads CASSQGLRTGQGVGYTF. CDR3 sequence (DNA): TGCGCCAGCAGCCAAGGGCTCCGGACGGGACAGGGGGTTGGCTACACCTTC.

V usage is TRBV30 and J usage is TRBJ1-3; weak D call: TRBD1 (6 bases). The CDR3 loop spans 16 amino acids. The germline V gene has CDR1 GTSNPN and CDR2 SVGIG (reference sequence). Trimming took off 1 base at V and 3 bases at J, with 16 bases between the two ends. The CDR3 DNA follows: TGTGCCTGGAGTGCCCCCCATTCAGGGGTTGGAAACACCATATATTTT. Amino acids: CAWSAPHSGVGNTIYF.

The V call is TRBV7-9, the J call TRBJ2-5; D might be TRBD1 (5 bases). The germline CDR1 and CDR2 sequences are SEHNR and FQNEAQ (reference sequence). Trimming took off 4 bases at V and 3 bases at J, with 15 bases between the two ends. There are 15 residues in the CDR3. Written as DNA, the CDR3 is TGTGCCAGCAGCTCCCGAAGGGGAATGGAAGAGACCCAGTACTTC. This encodes CASSSRRGMEETQYF.

This chain uses TRBV5-1 with TRBJ1-3; D remains unclear. This CDR3 spans 15 amino acids. CDR1 is SGHRS and CDR2 is YFSETQ in the germline V gene. Trimming left V 8 bases short and J 0 bases short, with 15 bases between. The CDR3 region is CASQGGQSSGNTIYF. As DNA, the CDR3 is TGCGCCAGTCAAGGTGGGCAGAGCTCTGGAAACACCATATATTTT.

The chain carries TRBV6-5 and TRBJ1-4; D remains ambiguous. The CDR3 extends over 12 amino acids. From germline, CDR1 is MNHEY and CDR2 SVGAGI. V lost 4 bases to trimming and J lost 8 bases, with 8 bases between them. This chain's CDR3 is CASSSGVEKLFF. The CDR3 DNA reads TGTGCCAGCAGTTCCGGGGTGGAAAAACTGTTTTTT.

The rearrangement uses TRBV10-3 and TRBJ2-7; D might be TRBD1 (6 bases). Trimming removed 7 bases from V and 2 bases from J, with 15 bases in between. The CDR3 has 14 amino acids. The germline CDR1 and CDR2 sequences are ENHRY and SYGVKD. CDR3 amino acids: CAITQGSQTYEQYF. For the CDR3, the DNA is TGTGCCATCACCCAGGGGTCCCAAACCTACGAGCAGTACTTC.

The chain joins TRBV4-3 to TRBJ1-1; D uncertain. Germline values: CDR1 LGHNA, CDR2 YSLEER. Deletions cut 0 bases from V and 4 bases from J, with 9 bases between. This CDR3 region has 14 residues. The CDR3 DNA sequence: TGCGCCAGCAGCCAAGAGCCAGGTATCACTGAAGCTTTCTTT. Protein: CASSQEPGITEAFF.

The chain is built from TRBV2 and TRBJ2-1; 8 nucleotides match TRBD1. With 8 bases clipped from V and 6 bases from J, the junction kept 12 bases outside the gene matches. The CDR3 is 15 residues long. The germline V gene has CDR1 SNHLY and CDR2 FYNNEI. CDR3 protein: CASYHRTGRANEQFF. The CDR3 coding sequence is TGTGCCAGCTATCACCGGACAGGGCGAGCCAATGAGCAGTTCTTC.

V and J are TRBV11-2 and TRBJ1-1; D is perhaps TRBD1 (5 bases). V was trimmed by 0 bases and J by 4 bases, leaving 9 bases between them. Germline V gene lookup returns CDR1 SGHAT and CDR2 FQNNGV. The CDR3 has 14 amino acids. CDR3 sequence: CASSLDRGSTEAFF. The CDR3, as DNA: TGTGCCAGCAGCTTAGATCGGGGGAGCACTGAAGCTTTCTTT.